These 21 T cell receptor beta chains came from one sample sequenced in a study of T cells in Graves' hyperthyroidism and ophthalmopathy. Template material for amplifying TCR beta CDR3 regions consisted of RNA transcripts. The TCR CDR3 first-round RT-PCR relied on the HTBI primer set. TCRdb re-analysed the multiplex PCR reads in MiXCR, keeping a single row per CDR3 protein. The sample yields approximately 400,000 distinct CDR3 sequences, about 14% seen once. Sequences were obtained from blood. The receptors originated from a woman aged 55-75 years with Graves' hyperthyroidism.

This clonotype was recorded a few times. J is TRBJ2-7 and V is TRBV11-2; D gene uncertain. V was cut by 1 base and J by 0 bases, with 7 bases left in between. Germline CDR1 and CDR2: SGHAT and FQNNGV. The CDR3 is 14 amino acids. The CDR3 DNA is TGTGCCAGCAGCTTAGCCGCGGTCTCCTACGAGCAGTACTTC. Its translation: CASSLAAVSYEQYF.

This clonotype showed up many times. This chain connects TRBV4-1 to TRBJ2-3; possible D gene TRBD2, 5 bases. Germline V CDR1 and CDR2: MGHRA, YSYEKL. The germline V and J ends were trimmed by 0 bases and 4 bases, with 11 bases remaining between them. The CDR3 contains 15 residues. The CDR3 DNA reads as TGCGCCAGCAGCCAAGATTTCTGGAGGTCAGATACGCAGTATTTT. It codes for CASSQDFWRSDTQYF.

This clonotype appeared many times. The germline gene is not matched at one end of the junction; a read error may be the cause. The gene calls are TRBV5-1 and TRBJ2-3; 7 nucleotides line up with TRBD2. The CDR3 is 15 residues long. Germline CDR1 SGHRS, CDR2 YFSETQ. CDR3 residues: CASSLAGPSTDTQYF. The CDR3 nucleotides read TGTGCCAGCAGTTTAGCGGGTCCTAGCACAGATACGCAGTATTTT. Looking up the rest from reference TRBV5-1 and TRBJ2-3 gives the full variable domain: KAGVTQTPRYLIKTRGQQVTLSCSPISGHRSVSWYQQTPGQGLQFLFEYFSETQRNKGNFPGRFSGRQFSNSRSEMNVSTLELGDSALYLCASSLAGPSTDTQYFGPGTRLTVL.

The rearrangement joins TRBV12-5 to TRBJ2-7; the D gene is possibly TRBD1 (5 bases). V was shortened by 0 bases and J by 1 base, with 10 bases between the two germline ends. CDR3 length: 15 residues. Germline assignment: CDR1 LGHNT and CDR2 FRNRAP. CDR3 coding DNA: TGTGCTAGTGGTTTGGTATCTGGACAATCCTACGAGCAGTACTTC. It is translated as CASGLVSGQSYEQYF.

Many counts were recorded for this clonotype. The genes are TRBV12-3 or TRBV12-4 and TRBJ1-2; 7 bases fit TRBD1. CDR3 size: 14 residues. Trimming at V came to 6 bases and at J to 8 bases, leaving 12 bases not matched to a gene. For the CDR3, the DNA is TGTGCCAGCAGCCCGACAGGGTTGATAACGGGCTACACCTTC. It translates to CASSPTGLITGYTF.

With regard to this clonotype: A read error may explain this, as a much larger clone is one base away. The V and J genes are TRBV2 and TRBJ2-5; D may be TRBD2 (5 bases). The germline V gene has CDR1 SNHLY and CDR2 FYNNEI. This CDR3 is built from 14 residues. CDR3 protein: CDSSRGSVQETQYF. The CDR3 region has the DNA TGTGACAGCAGTCGGGGTAGCGTCCAAGAGACCCAGTACTTC.

This clonotype was seen repeatedly, ten times or more. The gene calls are TRBV27 and TRBJ2-3; TRBD1 matches at 7 bases. The length of the CDR3 is 13 residues. Unmatched junction bases numbered 4, after V lost 6 bases and J lost 4 bases. Germline V lookup: CDR1 MNHEY, CDR2 SMNVEV (reference sequence). CDR3 nucleotide sequence: TGTGCCAGCAGGCGACAGGGCTCAGATACGCAGTATTTT. It is translated as CASRRQGSDTQYF.

This clonotype was picked up many times. The chain combines TRBV18 with TRBJ2-1, with D perhaps matching TRBD2 (5 bases). From germline, CDR1 is KGHSH and CDR2 LQKENI. Trimming stripped 6 bases from V and 1 base from J, with 13 bases between. The CDR3 runs to 15 residues. This chain's CDR3 is CASSPNRGSYNEQFF. CDR3 nucleotides: TGTGCCAGCTCTCCTAATCGGGGTTCCTACAATGAGCAGTTCTTC.

This clonotype was seen at least ten times. In DNA, the CDR3 is TGTGCCAGCAGCTTAGTGAGCCCAGATACGCAGTATTTT. Translated, it gives CASSLVSPDTQYF. This chain links TRBV11-3 with TRBJ2-3; the D is unclear. Per germline, CDR1 SGHNT and CDR2 YENEEA. The CDR3 contains 13 residues. Deletions cut 1 base from V and 4 bases from J, with 6 bases between.

At least ten counts were recorded for this clonotype. V is TRBV3-1 and J is TRBJ2-7; the D gene is possibly TRBD1 (8 bases). The CDR3 loop spans 15 amino acids. V lost 4 bases, J lost 2 bases, and 15 bases lay in between. Germline CDR1 reads LGHDT; CDR2 reads YNNKEL (reference sequence). CDR3 in DNA: TGTGCCAGCAGCCCCAGGGGGCTAGCGGCCTACGAGCAGTACTTC. This translates into CASSPRGLAAYEQYF.

This clonotype has just a few counts. The CDR3 sequence: CASSYSGGNTYEQYF. For the CDR3, the DNA is TGTGCCAGCAGTTACTCGGGGGGGAATACCTACGAGCAGTACTTC. The V and J genes are TRBV6-5 and TRBJ2-7, with TRBD2 matching 7 bases. J lost 2 bases, V lost 0 bases, and 4 bases had no gene match. The CDR3 runs 15 residues. Germline loops: CDR1 MNHEY, CDR2 SVGAGI.

For this clonotype: This may come from a read error, since a much larger clone is one base off. CDR3 protein: CASSTLQGGGLWNTEAFF. The CDR3 coding sequence is TGTGCCAGCAGCACATTACAGGGGGGGGGTTTATGGAACACTGAAGCTTTCTTT. This chain links TRBV5-8 with TRBJ1-1, with 8 nucleotides matching TRBD1. Germline CDR1 SGHTS, CDR2 YDEGEE. The CDR3 runs 18 residues. The V and J ends lost 4 bases and 1 base, in that order; junction bases with no gene match: 15.

This clonotype was observed a handful of times. The V call is TRBV9, the J call TRBJ1-4; 7 bases fit TRBD1. Per germline, CDR1 SGDLS and CDR2 YYNGEE. V was pared by 4 bases and J by 8 bases, with 11 bases of the junction left unmatched. This CDR3 comprises 15 residues. The CDR3 nucleotides read TGTGCCAGCAGCACCAATACAGGGGTTAAGGAAAAACTGTTTTTT. Encoded protein: CASSTNTGVKEKLFF.

There are many counts of this clonotype. The V call is TRBV11-3, the J call TRBJ2-5; D is ambiguous. The CDR3 covers 14 residues. CDR1 SGHNT and CDR2 YENEEA come from the germline V gene. Trimming stripped 5 bases from V and 4 bases from J, with 14 bases between. The CDR3 region is CASSRKGGRETQYF. CDR3 DNA: TGTGCCAGCAGCCGCAAGGGTGGGCGAGAGACCCAGTACTTC. Variable domain in full (rest from reference TRBV11-3 and TRBJ2-5): EAGVVQSPRYKIIEKKQPVAFWCNPISGHNTLYWYLQNLGQGPELLIRYENEEAVDDSQLPKDRFSAERLKGVDSTLKIQPAELGDSAVYLCASSRKGGRETQYFGPGTRLLVL.

The rearrangement uses TRBV2 and TRBJ2-7, with TRBD2 matching 7 bases. V lost 2 bases to trimming and J lost 0 bases; unmatched junction nucleotides: 4. This CDR3 is 15 amino acids long. The germline V gene encodes CDR1 SNHLY and CDR2 FYNNEI. DNA of the CDR3: TGTGCCAGCAGTGAACGGGCGGGAGCCTCCTACGAGCAGTACTTC. Protein: CASSERAGASYEQYF. The complete variable domain, with remaining parts taken from reference TRBV2 and TRBJ2-7, reads EPEVTQTPSHQVTQMGQEVILRCVPISNHLYFYWYRQILGQKVEFLVSFYNNEISEKSEIFDDQFSVERPDGSNFTLKIRSTKLEDSAMYFCASSERAGASYEQYFGPGTRLTVT.

The V gene is TRBV19, the J gene TRBJ2-7, with 9 positions matching TRBD2. The CDR3 runs to 15 residues. Germline CDR1 LNHDA, CDR2 SQIVND (reference sequence). V trimming: 4 bases; J trimming: 1 base; junction bases outside the gene matches: 5. This CDR3 is CASSTGTSMSYEQYF. CDR3 DNA sequence: TGTGCCAGTAGTACCGGGACTAGCATGTCCTACGAGCAGTACTTC.

V gene TRBV28 combines with J gene TRBJ2-2; D could derive from TRBD1 or TRBD2 (5 bases each). The CDR3 is made up of 14 amino acids. Trimming pared 6 bases from V and 8 bases from J, leaving 16 bases between. Per germline, CDR1 MDHEN and CDR2 SYDVKM. CDR3 DNA sequence: TGTGCCAGCAGGGGGACCAACCCACTGGGGGAGCTGTTTTTT. Protein sequence: CASRGTNPLGELFF.

This sequence joins TRBV19 and TRBJ2-1; the D gene is possibly TRBD2 (6 bases). Germline-derived CDR1 and CDR2 are LNHDA and SQIVND (reference sequence). V shed 4 bases and J shed 9 bases, with 13 bases lying between them. This CDR3 has 13 residues. CDR3 protein: CASSRGRGSEQFF. CDR3 DNA: TGTGCCAGTAGTAGGGGCCGGGGGAGTGAGCAGTTCTTC.

This clonotype showed up many times. The V and J genes are TRBV28 and TRBJ2-1; D is undetermined. Deletions cut 2 bases from V and 6 bases from J, with 8 bases between. This CDR3 has 13 amino acids. The germline gives CDR1 MDHEN, CDR2 SYDVKM. Here the CDR3 reads CASSLSFSNEQFF. CDR3 sequence (DNA): TGTGCCAGCAGTTTAAGTTTCAGCAATGAGCAGTTCTTC.

In its sample, this clonotype was seen a few times. The rearrangement uses TRBV20-1 and TRBJ2-2, with 8 bases lining up with TRBD1. The J segment lost 0 bases and the V segment lost 6 bases, leaving 3 bases of the junction unmatched. The CDR3 has 14 residues. Germline assignment: CDR1 DFQATT and CDR2 SNEGSKA (reference sequence). The CDR3 sequence: CSAKQGANTGELFF. The CDR3 nucleotides read TGCAGTGCCAAACAGGGGGCGAACACCGGGGAGCTGTTTTTT.

This clonotype occurred many times. Mismatch with germline at one junction end may stem from a read error. V gene TRBV4-1 combines with J gene TRBJ2-5; D is possibly TRBD2 (7 bases). CDR3 length equals 14 residues. CDR1 is MGHRA and CDR2 is YSYEKL in the germline V gene. The CDR3 here is CASSQGGAGETQYF. CDR3 nucleotide sequence: TGTGCCAGCAGCCAAGGGGGAGCGGGGGAGACCCAGTACTTC.